These T cell receptor beta chains were read from a single sample in a study of cytomegalovirus exposure and HLA in healthy donors. Here immunoSEQ multiplex PCR was the method, and the copy in TCRdb shows in-frame clones only, minus some. The repertoire shows roughly 82,000 clones; the top ten hold over 1.2%. The sequenced material came from PBMCs. These receptors were taken from a woman aged 60-75 years in good health and CMV-seronegative. The CDR3 runs from the conserved cysteine through the conserved F or W. A D gene is named only where the DNA matches it firmly.

J	D	V	length	DNA	CDR3
TRBJ2-3	TRBD2	TRBV30	17	TGTGCCTGGAGTGTCGGGATAGCGGGAGGGGGGGCAGATACGCAGTATTTT	CAWSVGIAGGGADTQYF
TRBJ1-1	NA	TRBV30	14	TGTGCCTGGAGTGTAAACAGTGGTAACACTGAAGCTTTCTTT	CAWSVNSGNTEAFF
TRBJ2-7	NA	TRBV4-1	16	TGCGCCAGCAGCCCCGATGGGGACACTGAATACTACGAGCAGTACTTC	CASSPDGDTEYYEQYF
TRBJ2-1	TRBD2	TRBV4-2	16	TGTGCCAGCAGCCAAGCCCCTCTAGCGGGAGAACGTGAGCAGTTCTTC	CASSQAPLAGEREQFF
TRBJ1-3	TRBD1	TRBV4-2	17	TGTGCCAGCAGCCCACCCGGGACAGGGGGCGGTGGAAACACCATATATTTT	CASSPPGTGGGGNTIYF
TRBJ2-2	TRBD2	TRBV19	17	TGTGCCAGTAGCTTACTAGCGGGAGGCACGAACACCGGGGAGCTGTTTTTT	CASSLLAGGTNTGELFF
TRBJ2-7	NA	TRBV1	20	TGCACCAGCAGCCAAGATTCGGGGACTAGCGGGAGTAGGTTCTCCTACGAGCAGTACTTC	CTSSQDSGTSGSRFSYEQYF
TRBJ1-4	NA	TRBV30	14	TGTGCCTGGAGTGTGGCGTGGGGAGGGGAAAAACTGTTTTTT	CAWSVAWGGEKLFF
TRBJ2-1	TRBD1	TRBV28	15	TGTGCCAGCCACAGCCCAGGACAGGGGGCCAATGAGCAGTTCTTC	CASHSPGQGANEQFF
TRBJ1-5	TRBD1	TRBV28	16	TGTGCCAGCAGCTCCGCAGGGGGAAGTATTGTGCAGCCCCAGCATTTT	CASSSAGGSIVQPQHF
TRBJ2-2	NA	TRBV5-4	15	TGTGCCAGCAGCTTTGGCGGCAGGAACACCGGGGAGCTGTTTTTT	CASSFGGRNTGELFF
TRBJ2-2	NA	TRBV9	14	TGTGCCAGCAGCGTAGTCCCAGGTACCGGGGAGCTGTTTTTT	CASSVVPGTGELFF
TRBJ2-7	NA	TRBV5-4	15	TGTGCCAGCAGCTTGGGAAGCGCCCCCACCTACGAGCAGTACTTC	CASSLGSAPTYEQYF
TRBJ1-2	TRBD1	TRBV7-2	16	TGTGCCAGCAGCTTAGTTTCTTCGGGACAGCTCTATGGCTACACCTTC	CASSLVSSGQLYGYTF
TRBJ2-3	NA	TRBV28	14	TGTGCCAGCAGTTTGGACAGAAACACAGATACGCAGTATTTT	CASSLDRNTDTQYF
TRBJ2-1	TRBD2	TRBV11-2	16	TGTGCCAGCAGCTCTCGGACTAGCGGGAGCGTAGGGGAGCAGTTCTTC	CASSSRTSGSVGEQFF
TRBJ1-2	TRBD1	TRBV27	14	TGTGCCAGCGGCCACGGACAGGGGGCTTGGGGCTACACCTTC	CASGHGQGAWGYTF
TRBJ2-3	TRBD2	TRBV11-2	16	TGTGCCAGCAGCTTTAGGAGCGGGAGATTTACAGATACGCAGTATTTT	CASSFRSGRFTDTQYF
TRBJ2-7	NA	TRBV6-5	15	TGTGCCACTTTGCGCGGGGACAGTGGGAACTACGAGCAGTACTTC	CATLRGDSGNYEQYF
TRBJ2-1	TRBD2	TRBV7-9	17	TGTGCCAGCAGCCTTCGGGAGCTAGCGGGATTCGACAATGAGCAGTTCTTC	CASSLRELAGFDNEQFF
TRBJ2-1	NA	TRBV11-3	15	TGTGCCAGCAGCCTAGGGGCGCCCTCCTACAATGAGCAGTTCTTC	CASSLGAPSYNEQFF
TRBJ2-5	NA	TRBV7-9	13	TGTGCCAGCACCGAGGGACCAGGGGTTGAGCAGTACTTC	CASTEGPGVEQYF
TRBJ1-1	NA	TRBV28	11	TGTGCCAGCAGTTTAGAGAGGAGCGCTTTCTTT	CASSLERSAFF
TRBJ2-1	NA	TRBV7-2	13	TGTGCCAGCAGCTTATTTCAGTCCAATGAGCAGTTCTTC	CASSLFQSNEQFF
TRBJ2-7	NA	TRBV6-5	15	TGTGCCAGCAGTTACTCGAGGGAAGGGGGATACGAGCAGTACTTC	CASSYSREGGYEQYF
TRBJ2-1	TRBD1	TRBV28	16	TGTGCCAGCAGTGCTTCCGGGACAGGGCGTTTAGATGAGCAGTTCTTC	CASSASGTGRLDEQFF
TRBJ2-3	TRBD2	TRBV5-4	18	TGTGCCAGCAGCCCCCTGGCGGGGGGGACTAGCGGCACAGATACGCAGTATTTT	CASSPLAGGTSGTDTQYF
TRBJ2-1	TRBD2	TRBV14	18	TGTGCCAGCAGCCAAGATCTCCTAGCGGGAGTTTTCCACAATGAGCAGTTCTTC	CASSQDLLAGVFHNEQFF
TRBJ2-2	TRBD1	TRBV28	15	TGTGCCAGCAGTTGGGCGGGACAGGGGACCGGGGAGCTGTTTTTT	CASSWAGQGTGELFF
TRBJ1-5	NA	TRBV7-9	15	TGTGCCAGCAGCTTAGACGGAGGGTTCCGTCAGCCCCAGCATTTT	CASSLDGGFRQPQHF
TRBJ1-2	NA	TRBV7-6	14	TGTGCCAGCAGCTTAGCAGGACAGCCCTATGGCTACACCTTT	CASSLAGQPYGYTF
TRBJ2-5	NA	TRBV28	12	TGTGCCAGCAGTGTATCGTCAGAGACCCAGTACTTC	CASSVSSETQYF
TRBJ2-3	TRBD2	TRBV12-5	15	TGTGCTAGTGGTCTAGCGGGAGGGTTTACAGATACGCAGTATTTT	CASGLAGGFTDTQYF
TRBJ1-3	NA	TRBV30	14	TGTGCCTGGAGCATCAGCCAGGCTGGAAACACCATATATTTT	CAWSISQAGNTIYF
TRBJ2-2	TRBD2	TRBV6-6	15	TGTGCCAGCAGTTACAGCGGGGGGGGAACCGGGGAGCTGTTTTTT	CASSYSGGGTGELFF
TRBJ1-2	NA	TRBV4-1	16	TGCGCCAGCAGCCAAGATTATGCACAGTCTATCTACGGCTACACCTTC	CASSQDYAQSIYGYTF
TRBJ2-3	TRBD1	TRBV5-4	17	TGTGCCAGCAGCTTGGGGGGACAGGGGACCACCACAGATACGCAGTATTTT	CASSLGGQGTTTDTQYF
TRBJ1-1	TRBD1	TRBV18	14	TGTGCCAGCTCAACAGGGGGTGGTGACACTGAAGCTTTCTTT	CASSTGGGDTEAFF
TRBJ2-1	TRBD2	TRBV19	18	TGTGCCAGTAGTATGTCGGGCTTAGTGACTAGCGGGAATCATGAGCAGTTCTTC	CASSMSGLVTSGNHEQFF
TRBJ1-5	NA	TRBV7-9	15	TGTGCCAGCAGCTTAGACGGGGTAACTGGTCAGCCCCAGCATTTT	CASSLDGVTGQPQHF
TRBJ1-5	TRBD1	TRBV7-2	16	TGTGCCAGCAGCTTAGAGTTCGGGACAGGGGGTCAGCCCCAGCATTTT	CASSLEFGTGGQPQHF
TRBJ2-3	TRBD1	TRBV29-1	14	TGCAGCGTCCGACAGGGGACTAGCACAGATACGCAGTATTTT	CSVRQGTSTDTQYF
TRBJ1-2	NA	TRBV7-2	12	TGTGCCAGCAGCTTAACGGGATATGGCTACACCTTC	CASSLTGYGYTF
TRBJ2-3	NA	TRBV2	14	TGTGCCAGCAGTGAAGACAGGGCCACAGATACGCAGTATTTT	CASSEDRATDTQYF
TRBJ2-7	NA	TRBV4-3	15	TGCGCCAGCAGCCAAGATGGGGGGACCTCCTACGAGCAGTACTTC	CASSQDGGTSYEQYF
TRBJ2-2	NA	TRBV2	14	TGTGCCAGCAGTGAACAGGGGAACACCGGGGAGCTGTTTTTT	CASSEQGNTGELFF
TRBJ2-3	TRBD2	TRBV2	16	TGTGCCAGCAGTGAGTGGGCGGGAGAAGCCACAGATACGCAGTATTTT	CASSEWAGEATDTQYF
TRBJ2-2	TRBD1	TRBV10-3	16	TGTGCCATCAGTGAGTTTCAGGGGGCAAAGGCCGGGGAGCTGTTTTTT	CAISEFQGAKAGELFF